A single TCR beta chain is shown here with its context. The source of the sample is a study of T cells expressing NK-cell markers. Production of TCR beta cDNA relied on 5'RACE template switching with UMIs. From the 5' RACE reads, TCRdb lists one entry per CDR3 protein and no DNA. Its table lists about 260,000 distinct CDR3 sequences. CDR3 length equals 15 residues. Germline V gene data show CDR1 as DFQATT and CDR2 as SNEGSKA (reference sequence). Input material: blood T cells: a sorted CD56 or NKG2C T cell subset, CD4+ or CD8+ T cells, or bulk PBMC T cells (not recorded which). J is TRBJ2-3 and V is TRBV20-1; TCRdb calls TRBD2, which cannot be checked without DNA. The receptor was isolated from a woman between 18 and 75 years old in good health. CDR3 protein: CSAPGLAASTDTQYF.